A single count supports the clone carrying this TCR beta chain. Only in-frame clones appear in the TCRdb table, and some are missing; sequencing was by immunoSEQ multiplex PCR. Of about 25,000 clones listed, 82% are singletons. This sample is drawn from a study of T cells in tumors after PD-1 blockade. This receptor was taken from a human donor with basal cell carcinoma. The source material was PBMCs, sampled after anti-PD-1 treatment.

CDR3 sequence (DNA): TGTGCCTGGAGCGATCCGGGACTTACCTTTACCTACGAGCAGTACTTC. The encoded protein is CAWSDPGLTFTYEQYF. The rearrangement uses TRBV30 and TRBJ2-7; D perhaps matches TRBD2 (6 bases). This CDR3 region has 16 residues. Germline V lookup: CDR1 GTSNPN, CDR2 SVGIG (reference sequence). The V gene lost 3 bases and the J gene lost 2 bases, with 20 bases spanning the gap.